The clone carrying this T cell receptor (beta chain) has more than one count but fewer than ten. Antigen specificity is unknown. V lost 4 bases and J lost 4; bases outside the gene matches: 5. Germline assignment: CDR1 DFQATT and CDR2 SNEGSKA (reference sequence). The CDR3 length is 14 residues. The data derive from a study of response to subunit inactivated influenza vaccine. Each CDR3 protein is one row after TCRdb ran MiXCR on the RT-PCR reads. In the table there are approximately 700,000 distinct CDR3 sequences, more than 11% of which are singletons. The study's findings and limits: Authors suggested each seasonal flu vaccination may recruit only limited numbers of new T cells.

Source: PBMCs from blood, taken around two weeks before vaccination. The TCR originated in a man aged 50-60 years who received an inactivated influenza vaccine. V is TRBV20-1 and J is TRBJ2-3; 10 nucleotides line up with TRBD2. Written as DNA, the CDR3 is TGCAGTGCTAAAGCGGGAGGGCCCTCAGATACGCAGTATTTT. It translates to CSAKAGGPSDTQYF.